The 7 T cell receptor beta chains given below trace back to one sample, sequenced in a study of blood T cell repertoires in COVID-19. Assay: immunoSEQ multiplex PCR; the TCRdb copy retains only in-frame clones and omits some. The data hold under 300,000 clones, with around 84% observed a single time. The sample was peripheral blood. The receptors shown here come from a human donor with COVID-19, enrolled during active disease. The donor label of this sample is uncertain.

The rearrangement uses TRBV2 and TRBJ2-1, with 13 bases matching TRBD2. The V segment lost 6 bases and the J segment 3 bases; nucleotides outside the gene matches: 5. CDR1 is SNHLY, CDR2 FYNNEI, per germline. This CDR3 contains 16 residues. This chain's CDR3 is CASRGTSGKRYNEQFF. In nucleotides, the CDR3 is TGTGCCAGCAGGGGGACTAGCGGGAAGCGCTACAATGAGCAGTTCTTC.

The chain is built from TRBV6-2 or TRBV6-3 and TRBJ2-1; 13 bases are shared with TRBD2. The V and J ends lost 0 bases and 10 bases, in that order; junction bases with no gene match: 9. Germline assignment: CDR1 MNHEY and CDR2 SVGEGT. The CDR3 extends over 17 amino acids. The CDR3 DNA sequence: TGTGCCAGCAGTTACTCGGCGGGACTAGCGGGATCTGGGGAGCAGTTCTTC. Translation: CASSYSAGLAGSGEQFF.

This rearrangement joins TRBV2 to TRBJ1-1; D call uncertain. Germline lookup yields CDR1 SNHLY and CDR2 FYNNEI. The CDR3 is made up of 13 amino acids. Trimming took 3 bases from V and 5 from J, leaving 10 bases between them. CDR3 loop: CASSDPGKTEAFF. For the CDR3, the DNA is TGTGCCAGCAGTGACCCGGGGAAAACTGAAGCTTTCTTT.

This clone came up once. The V and J genes are TRBV7-2 and TRBJ2-7; TRBD2 agrees at 9 bases. With V trimmed by 1 base and J by 0 bases, 4 bases remained unmatched. The CDR3 length is 16 residues. CDR1 is SGHTA, CDR2 FQGNSA, per germline. The CDR3 DNA sequence: TGTGCCAGCAGCTTAGAAAGCGGGAGGAGCTCCTACGAGCAGTACTTC. It yields the protein CASSLESGRSSYEQYF.

The CDR3 is CASSLDADTRNEQFF. In DNA form, the CDR3 reads TGTGCCAGCAGCTTAGACGCGGACACCCGTAATGAGCAGTTCTTC. This chain links TRBV7-2 with TRBJ2-1; D possibly corresponds to TRBD1 (5 bases). V lost 1 base, J lost 7 bases, and 14 bases lay in between. The germline CDR1 and CDR2 sequences are SGHTA and FQGNSA. The CDR3 covers 15 residues.

Only one count was recorded for this clone. This chain connects TRBV5-4 to TRBJ2-3, with D perhaps TRBD2 (6 bases). The germline V and J ends were trimmed by 0 bases and 2 bases, with 10 bases remaining between them. Looked up from germline, CDR1 is SGHNT and CDR2 is YYREEE (reference sequence). The CDR3 runs to 15 residues. The CDR3 DNA is TGTGCCAGCAGCTTGGCCCTGGACTACACAGATACGCAGTATTTT. This codes for CASSLALDYTDTQYF. The entire variable domain, with the rest obtained from reference TRBV5-4 and TRBJ2-3, is as follows: ETGVTQSPTHLIKTRGQQVTLRCSSQSGHNTVSWYQQALGQGPQFIFQYYREEENGRGNFPPRFSGLQFPNYSSELNVNALELDDSALYLCASSLALDYTDTQYFGPGTRLTVL.

This clone was seen just once. The rearrangement uses TRBV7-9 and TRBJ2-1; no clear D gene. Germline CDR1 reads SEHNR; CDR2 reads FQNEAQ (reference sequence). The CDR3 is 13 residues long. V shed 1 base and J shed 4 bases, with 5 bases lying between them. The CDR3 DNA reads TGTGCCAGCAGCTTAGGCCGGTACAATGAGCAGTTCTTC. It codes for CASSLGRYNEQFF.